This TCR beta chain was identified during a study of blood T cell repertoires in COVID-19 (dated by TCRdb to about 2020). Context from the whole study: Collaborator samples came from the United States, Italy and Spain and covered acute and convalescent phases of COVID-19. Sample metadata almost always included a de-identified subject ID, COVID-19 status, age in years and sex. Subjects who had been exposed to COVID-19, were actively infected with it, or had recovered from it provided the deeply sampled blood TCRbeta repertoires that made up the dataset. Samples came from the ongoing ImmuneRACE study (first 160 participants) plus 1,254 subjects from 6 global collaborators. The material from the prospective study consisted of cDNA or gDNA derived from T cells, B-cell-depleted T cells, or PBMCs. Where HLA class I and class II types were available, the types were taken from metadata supplied by the sample provider, not from assay-based typing. The repertoires were released in a freely available public database intended as a resource for research on the immune response to SARS-CoV-2. Beyond this particular receptor, the publication reports: How much clinical and demographic metadata was included differed by source and by participant, and the metadata was provided uncurated.

Collaborating institutions collected whole blood in K2EDTA tubes following their own protocols. For TCRbeta analysis, collaborators shipped samples in one of three forms: frozen whole blood, isolated PBMCs, or DNA extracted from either of those sample types. With respect to this clone: Its target antigen remains unknown. At one end the junction does not follow the germline gene, possibly because of a read error.

The immunoSEQ Assay, a bias-controlled multiplex PCR, was used to amplify TCRbeta CDR3 regions from genomic DNA. Processing in the source paper ran as follows. Within the assay, amplification of reference gene primers was used to estimate how many nucleated cells each sample contained. To quantify the absolute abundance of each unique TCRbeta CDR3 rearrangement, sequence reads were collapsed and filtered. For each sample, productive Simpson clonality was calculated as the square root of Simpson's diversity index across productive rearrangements. Here the immuneACCESS table is served through TCRdb, limited to in-frame sequences with V and J called. Missing clones are a known gap in these copies; in checked studies unresolved V genes cover under half, and the rest lacks a known reason. V, J and clone size are taken as reported in that table, and D and trimming were inferred from the DNA itself. In this sample the table shows 90,000 to 130,000 clones, roughly 86% of which occur a single time. The ten top clones hold 4% to 5% of the sample.

The germline V gene specifies MNHNS as CDR1 and SASEGT as CDR2. The cysteine opens and the phenylalanine closes a CDR3 of 11 amino acids. This entry keeps only the CDR3 DNA: 33 bases, framed from base 1. This TCR was sampled from a man aged 40-49 years with acute or convalescent COVID-19. Sequenced sample: peripheral blood. The chain joins TRBV6-1 to TRBJ2-2, with 7 middle bases fitting TRBD1. The CDR3 loop reads CASSETTRGIF. The DNA sequence reads TGTGCCAGCAGTGAGACAACCAGGGGGATTTTT.